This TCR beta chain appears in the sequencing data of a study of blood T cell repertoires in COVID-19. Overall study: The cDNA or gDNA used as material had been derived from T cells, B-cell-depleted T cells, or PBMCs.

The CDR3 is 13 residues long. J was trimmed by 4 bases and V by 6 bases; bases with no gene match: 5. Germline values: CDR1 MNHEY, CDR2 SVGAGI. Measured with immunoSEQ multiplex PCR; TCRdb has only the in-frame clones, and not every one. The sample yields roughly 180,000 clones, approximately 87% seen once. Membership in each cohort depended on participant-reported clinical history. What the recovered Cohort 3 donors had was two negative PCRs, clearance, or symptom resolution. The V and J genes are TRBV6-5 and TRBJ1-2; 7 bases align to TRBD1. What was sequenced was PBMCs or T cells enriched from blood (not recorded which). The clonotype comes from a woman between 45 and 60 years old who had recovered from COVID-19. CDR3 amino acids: CASSPTGTYGYTF. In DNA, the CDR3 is TGTGCCAGCAGCCCGACAGGGACCTATGGCTACACCTTC.